The 29 T cell receptor beta chains given below trace back to one sample, sequenced in a study of cytomegalovirus exposure and HLA in healthy donors. It was with 60 Vbeta and 13 Jbeta primers that the PCR ran. Here immunoSEQ multiplex PCR was the method, and the copy in TCRdb shows in-frame clones only, minus some. The sample has 110,000 or so clones; 13% to 15% are singletons. The specimen was PBMCs. These receptors were obtained from a female donor in good health and CMV-seronegative.

This clone was detected only a few times. This chain uses TRBV29-1 with TRBJ1-3; no definite D call. This CDR3 has 13 residues. Germline CDR1 reads SQVTM; CDR2 reads ANQGSEA. The V end was cut by 4 bases, the J end by 4 bases, with 11 bases between. The CDR3 reads CSVAWPGGNTIYF. The DNA for the CDR3 is TGCAGCGTTGCCTGGCCAGGCGGAAACACCATATATTTT.

This clone has a handful of counts. This chain links TRBV7-3 with TRBJ2-5, with D unresolved. This CDR3 spans 15 amino acids. From germline, CDR1 is SGHTA and CDR2 FQGTGA. V was clipped by 5 bases and J by 5 bases, with 18 bases between them. The CDR3 sequence: CASSQSRPRWETQYF. CDR3 nucleotide sequence: TGTGCCAGCAGCCAGTCGCGACCTAGGTGGGAGACCCAGTACTTC. The full variable domain, rest sourced from reference TRBV7-3 and TRBJ2-5, is GAGVSQTPSNKVTEKGKYVELRCDPISGHTALYWYRQSLGQGPEFLIYFQGTGAADDSGLPNDRFFAVRPEGSVSTLKIQRTERGDSAVYLCASSQSRPRWETQYFGPGTRLLVL.

This rearrangement joins TRBV2 to TRBJ2-2; D is possibly TRBD1 (6 bases). Trimming stripped 4 bases from V and 6 bases from J, with 15 bases between. Germline CDR1 is SNHLY and CDR2 is FYNNEI. There are 15 residues in the CDR3. CDR3 bases: TGTGCCAGCAGTGTGGGCAGGGGAGTATCCGGGGAGCTGTTTTTT. Its protein product is CASSVGRGVSGELFF.

As DNA, the CDR3 is TGTGCCAGCAGTGAAGACGCAGTCTATGGCTACACCTTC. Amino acids: CASSEDAVYGYTF. The chain combines TRBV6-1 with TRBJ1-2; no reliable D call. The CDR3 is 13 amino acids. V lost 1 base and J 4 bases, leaving 7 bases between the germline ends. Germline V gene sequence: CDR1 MNHNS, CDR2 SASEGT.

This sequence joins TRBV9 and TRBJ2-2; D is perhaps TRBD2 (5 bases). Trimming removed 1 base at V and 1 base at J, with 14 bases between. The CDR3 loop spans 17 amino acids. Germline loops: CDR1 SGDLS, CDR2 YYNGEE. CDR3 amino acids: CASSVSISRENTGELFF. The CDR3 DNA follows: TGTGCCAGCAGCGTATCGATCTCGAGGGAGAACACCGGGGAGCTGTTTTTT.

This clone was detected a few times. The chain is built from TRBV6-5 and TRBJ2-1, with TRBD2 identical over 11 bases. Germline loops: CDR1 MNHEY, CDR2 SVGAGI. This CDR3 has 15 residues. J lost 0 bases, V lost 7 bases, and 2 bases had no gene match. The CDR3 bases are TGTGCCAGCAAAACTAGCGGGAGCTCCTACAATGAGCAGTTCTTC. Amino acid sequence: CASKTSGSSYNEQFF.

The chain carries TRBV5-1 and TRBJ1-1; 8 nucleotides align to TRBD1. The CDR3 loop spans 14 amino acids. The ends lost 0 bases at V and 3 bases at J; junction bases unmatched: 1. From germline, CDR1 is SGHRS and CDR2 YFSETQ. DNA of the CDR3: TGCGCCAGCAGCTTGGAGGGACAGGACACTGAAGCTTTCTTT. Protein sequence: CASSLEGQDTEAFF.

In its sample, this clone was seen a few times. The chain has TRBV10-3 and TRBJ1-5; D unresolved. The CDR3 has 13 residues. CDR1 is ENHRY, CDR2 SYGVKD, per germline. Trimming pared 4 bases from V and 0 bases from J, leaving 4 bases between. The CDR3 region is CAISVASNQPQHF. Here the CDR3 DNA reads TGTGCCATCAGTGTGGCTAGCAATCAGCCCCAGCATTTT.

This clone was counted only a few times. J is TRBJ1-5 and V is TRBV5-4, with 11 bases that match TRBD1. The trim removed 4 bases at V and 3 bases at J, leaving 6 bases unmatched. The CDR3 runs 16 residues. CDR1 is SGHNT and CDR2 is YYREEE in the germline V gene (reference sequence). CDR3 amino acids: CASSVGGQGDNQPQHF. The CDR3 DNA sequence: TGTGCCAGCAGCGTAGGGGGACAGGGGGACAATCAGCCCCAGCATTTT. Full variable domain (missing parts from reference TRBV5-4 and TRBJ1-5): ETGVTQSPTHLIKTRGQQVTLRCSSQSGHNTVSWYQQALGQGPQFIFQYYREEENGRGNFPPRFSGLQFPNYSSELNVNALELDDSALYLCASSVGGQGDNQPQHFGDGTRLSIL.

The chain links TRBV4-1 to TRBJ2-7; TRBD2 agrees at 10 bases. With 3 bases clipped from V and 3 bases from J, the junction kept 5 bases outside the gene matches. This CDR3 has 15 amino acids. Germline CDR1 and CDR2: MGHRA and YSYEKL. CDR3 DNA sequence: TGCGCCAGCAGCCACCTCCTAGCGGGGGACTACGAGCAGTACTTC. This gives the protein CASSHLLAGDYEQYF.

This clone came up a few times. The chain is built from TRBV19 and TRBJ1-1; tentative D call: TRBD1 (6 bases). Trimming removed 6 bases from V and 5 bases from J, with 19 bases in between. In germline, CDR1 is LNHDA, CDR2 SQIVND (reference sequence). The CDR3 totals 15 residues. Here the CDR3 reads CASSFRTVSLTEAFF. CDR3 in DNA: TGTGCCAGTAGCTTCCGGACAGTAAGTTTAACTGAAGCTTTCTTT.

This clone was found a few times. The rearrangement joins TRBV4-3 to TRBJ2-3; TRBD2 is a possible D gene (6 bases). V lost 0 bases and J lost 0, with 7 bases in between. This CDR3 spans 15 amino acids. From germline, CDR1 is LGHNA and CDR2 YSLEER. The CDR3 sequence: CASSQEGRSTDTQYF. The CDR3 region has the DNA TGCGCCAGCAGCCAAGAGGGGAGGAGCACAGATACGCAGTATTTT.

This clone has only a few counts. The chain couples TRBV19 to TRBJ2-1, with D tentatively TRBD2 (6 bases). V lost 6 bases to trimming and J lost 6 bases, with 21 bases between them. The CDR3 totals 16 residues. CDR1 is LNHDA, CDR2 SQIVND, per germline (reference sequence). The CDR3 DNA reads TGTGCCAGTAGCCGATTAATAGCGGATTTTCTCAATGAGCAGTTCTTC. Its translation is CASSRLIADFLNEQFF.

The CDR3 bases are TGCGCCAGCAGCCAAGACCGAGCGGAAATATACGAGCAGTACTTC. This translates into CASSQDRAEIYEQYF. The rearrangement links TRBV4-1 to TRBJ2-7; D is perhaps TRBD2 (5 bases). The V gene's germline CDR1 is MGHRA and CDR2 YSYEKL. The CDR3 contains 15 residues. Trimming pared 0 bases from V and 4 bases from J, leaving 13 bases between.

This clone was seen only a few times. Here the CDR3 reads CASSRRGLVYEQYF. CDR3 sequence (DNA): TGCGCCAGCAGCCGGAGGGGACTAGTCTACGAGCAGTACTTC. The chain uses TRBV5-1 and TRBJ2-7, with 8 bases fitting TRBD2. The ends lost 4 bases at V and 3 bases at J; junction bases unmatched: 6. This CDR3 has 14 amino acids. The V gene's germline CDR1 is SGHRS and CDR2 YFSETQ. The full variable domain, its missing parts supplied by reference TRBV5-1 and TRBJ2-7, is KAGVTQTPRYLIKTRGQQVTLSCSPISGHRSVSWYQQTPGQGLQFLFEYFSETQRNKGNFPGRFSGRQFSNSRSEMNVSTLELGDSALYLCASSRRGLVYEQYFGPGTRLTVT.

The chain couples TRBV2 to TRBJ2-7, with 9 bases identical to TRBD2. Trimming removed 6 bases from V and 4 bases from J; junction bases left unmatched: 7. This CDR3 has 14 residues. Looked up from germline, CDR1 is SNHLY and CDR2 is FYNNEI. CDR3 nucleotides: TGTGCCAGCAGAAGACTAGCGGTAGGATACGAGCAGTACTTC. It codes for CASRRLAVGYEQYF.

V usage is TRBV5-1 and J usage is TRBJ2-2; 11 bases fit TRBD2. This CDR3 spans 15 amino acids. From germline, CDR1 is SGHRS and CDR2 YFSETQ. J lost 6 bases, V lost 4 bases, and 5 bases had no gene match. The CDR3 DNA reads TGCGCCAGCAGCGCATTAGCGGGGGGGCCCGGGGAGCTGTTTTTT. This sequence encodes CASSALAGGPGELFF.

This clone has at least ten counts. The genes are TRBV5-1 and TRBJ1-1, with TRBD1 matching 7 bases. The CDR3 length is 14 residues. V lost 0 bases, J lost 8 bases, and 7 bases stayed unmatched. Germline V gene lookup returns CDR1 SGHRS and CDR2 YFSETQ. The DNA for the CDR3 is TGCGCCAGCAGCTTGGTAACAGGGGACTCCGAAGCTTTCTTT. The encoded protein is CASSLVTGDSEAFF.

CDR3 region: CATSRGTVANYGYTF. In DNA form, the CDR3 reads TGTGCCACCAGCAGGGGGACAGTAGCTAACTATGGCTACACCTTC. The chain combines TRBV15 with TRBJ1-2; 7 nucleotides align to TRBD1. Per germline, CDR1 LNHNV and CDR2 YYDKDF (reference sequence). J lost 0 bases, V lost 3 bases, and 4 bases had no gene match. The CDR3 length is 15 residues.

This clone has just a few counts. The chain uses TRBV7-9 and TRBJ2-5; 12 positions agree with TRBD1. The length of the CDR3 is 13 residues. Germline V gene lookup returns CDR1 SEHNR and CDR2 FQNEAQ (reference sequence). V was clipped by 8 bases and J by 5 bases; unmatched bases: 3. The CDR3: CASWDRGRETQYF. CDR3 sequence (DNA): TGTGCCAGCTGGGACAGGGGGCGGGAGACCCAGTACTTC.

This chain joins TRBV6-1 and TRBJ2-1; D gene unclear. In germline, CDR1 is MNHNS, CDR2 SASEGT. Trimming pared 3 bases from V and 3 bases from J, leaving 15 bases between. This CDR3 is built from 16 residues. DNA for the CDR3: TGTGCCAGCAGTGAGCCCCGGTACTTCGACTACAATGAGCAGTTCTTC. Protein product: CASSEPRYFDYNEQFF.

The chain joins TRBV4-1 to TRBJ1-5; 7 nucleotides match TRBD1. This CDR3 contains 16 residues. V was pared by 4 bases and J by 3 bases, with 9 bases of the junction left unmatched. The germline CDR1 and CDR2 sequences are MGHRA and YSYEKL. CDR3 amino acids: CASSPPTGQVNQPQHF. CDR3 DNA: TGCGCCAGCAGCCCACCGACAGGGCAAGTCAATCAGCCCCAGCATTTT.

Only a few counts were recorded for this clone. V and J are TRBV7-6 and TRBJ2-7; D might be TRBD2 (5 bases). The V end was cut by 4 bases, the J end by 4 bases, with 8 bases between. The CDR3 runs 12 residues. The germline gives CDR1 SGHVS, CDR2 FNYEAQ. The CDR3 here is CASSSDLYEQYF. The CDR3 DNA reads TGTGCCAGCAGCTCGGACTTATACGAGCAGTACTTC.

J is TRBJ2-2 and V is TRBV18; tentative D call: TRBD2 (6 bases). The CDR3 totals 17 residues. CDR1 is KGHSH, CDR2 LQKENI, per germline. V was trimmed by 0 bases and J by 0 bases, leaving 11 bases between them. This CDR3 reads CASSPPVAGTNTGELFF. The CDR3 DNA reads TGTGCCAGCTCACCACCGGTTGCGGGGACGAACACCGGGGAGCTGTTTTTT.

The chain carries TRBV19 and TRBJ1-1; TRBD1 might be the D (5 bases). This CDR3 has 13 residues. V dropped 4 bases and J dropped 3 bases, with 9 bases sitting between them. The germline CDR1 and CDR2 sequences are LNHDA and SQIVND (reference sequence). The CDR3 DNA is TGTGCCAGTAGTAGCCAGGGATACACTGAAGCTTTCTTT. It is translated as CASSSQGYTEAFF.

This chain links TRBV4-3 with TRBJ2-1, with 13 positions matching TRBD2. The CDR3 is 16 amino acids. Germline lookup yields CDR1 LGHNA and CDR2 YSLEER. V trimming: 4 bases; J trimming: 5 bases; junction bases outside the gene matches: 5. The CDR3: CASSPSGTSGDNEQFF. CDR3 DNA: TGCGCCAGCAGCCCTTCCGGGACTAGCGGGGACAATGAGCAGTTCTTC.

The chain is built from TRBV14 and TRBJ2-5; 11 bases are shared with TRBD2. Per germline, CDR1 SGHDN and CDR2 FVKESK. The CDR3 loop spans 14 amino acids. Unmatched junction bases numbered 4, after V lost 5 bases and J lost 5 bases. The CDR3 DNA sequence: TGTGCCAGCAGCAAGCGGACTAGCGGGGAGACCCAGTACTTC. This translates into CASSKRTSGETQYF.

The rearrangement uses TRBV4-3 and TRBJ2-1; tentatively, D is TRBD2 (6 bases). Trimming cost V 0 bases and J 2 bases, with 14 bases left between them. The germline CDR1 and CDR2 sequences are LGHNA and YSLEER. The CDR3 has 17 residues. CDR3 residues: CASSQESGLITYNEQFF. CDR3 in DNA: TGCGCCAGCAGCCAAGAATCGGGACTCATAACCTACAATGAGCAGTTCTTC.

The count of this clone is one. The chain couples TRBV7-2 to TRBJ1-3; tentative D call: TRBD1 (5 bases). Germline CDR1 and CDR2: SGHTA and FQGNSA. V shed 4 bases and J shed 4 bases, with 17 bases lying between them. The CDR3 spans 16 residues. The CDR3 reads CASSSKPGVQGNTIYF. In DNA form, the CDR3 reads TGTGCCAGCAGCTCGAAACCGGGGGTGCAAGGAAACACCATATATTTT.